This note documents a single T cell receptor beta chain sequence. The target of this receptor is not known. No base qualities exist here, and no much larger clone lies one base off it. This specimen belongs to a study of blood T cell repertoires in COVID-19 (dated by TCRdb to the early 2020s). Context from the whole study: The collaborator samples originated in the United States, Italy and Spain and spanned the acute and convalescent phases of COVID-19. The material from the prospective study consisted of cDNA or gDNA derived from T cells, B-cell-depleted T cells, or PBMCs. The dataset comprised deeply sampled blood TCRbeta repertoires from subjects exposed to, actively infected with, or recovered from COVID-19. A freely available public database, intended as a resource for researchers studying the immune response to SARS-CoV-2, is where the repertoires were released. Samples were obtained from the ongoing ImmuneRACE study (first 160 participants) and from over 1,000 subjects provided by 6 global collaborators. Nearly every sample came with metadata listing a de-identified subject ID, COVID-19 status, age in years and sex. Where HLA class I and class II types were available, the types were taken from metadata supplied by the sample provider, not from assay-based typing.

Samples from volunteer blood donors who had recovered from COVID-19 were contributed by a second Seattle source. Whole blood was collected in K2EDTA tubes by collaborating institutions according to the institutions' own protocols. For TCRbeta analysis, collaborator samples were shipped as frozen whole blood, as isolated PBMCs, or as DNA extracted from either sample type. TCRbeta CDR3 regions were amplified from genomic DNA using the immunoSEQ Assay, a bias-controlled multiplex PCR. The source study handled its data this way. Nucleated cell counts per sample were estimated from amplification of reference gene primers within the assay. To quantify the absolute abundance of each unique TCRbeta CDR3 rearrangement, sequence reads were collapsed and filtered. For each sample, productive Simpson clonality was calculated as the square root of Simpson's diversity index across productive rearrangements. TCRdb limited this immuneACCESS table to in-frame rearrangements with V and J called. A share of clones is missing; checked studies link under half to unresolved V genes, and the rest is unexplained. The V and J calls and clone size were taken over from that table, and D and trimming were inferred from the DNA. Recorded for this sample are roughly 120,000 clones; 85% to 90% of them occurred a single time. Of the sample, approximately 8.7% falls within the top ten clones.

Study-level results and caveats: How much clinical and demographic metadata was included differed by source and by participant, and the metadata was provided uncurated.

The CDR3 covers 17 residues, taking in both the cysteine and the phenylalanine. Only the CDR3 part of the read is kept: 51 bases, read in frame from the first base. CDR1 and CDR2 were assigned from the germline V gene as SGHVS and FQNEAQ. V sheds 5 bases and J sheds 0 bases, leaving 17 bases between their ends. In this chain, TRBV7-8 is recombined with TRBJ1-3; the D gene is perhaps TRBD1, from 6 matching bases. The sequencing input was peripheral blood. This clonotype was sampled from a man between 65 and 85 years old who had recovered from COVID-19. In nucleotides, the sequence is TGTGCCAGCAGCCGAGGGGGGGGCGCATACTCTGGAAACACCATATATTTT. It translates to CASSRGGGAYSGNTIYF.